The T cell receptor (beta chain) under discussion was sequenced for a study of graft-versus-host responses after intestinal transplantation. A note on this clone: Its target is not known.

Graft specimens yielded both intraepithelial and lamina propria lymphocytes. Assay: immunoSEQ multiplex PCR; the TCRdb copy retains only in-frame clones and omits some. Of 6,500 to 8,500 clones listed, 68% are singletons. Study-wide results and limits: High graft-versus-host to host-versus-graft T cell clonal ratios marked allografts of patients with graft-donor macrochimerism.

Sequenced material: ileum tissue, taken about 55 days after transplant. The clonotype originates from a human patient who received an intestinal transplant, so some T cells may come from the graft donor.

The CDR3 is CASRLAQLNTGELFF. CDR3 sequence (DNA): TGTGCCAGCAGGTTAGCGCAATTGAACACCGGGGAGCTGTTTTTT. The rearrangement links TRBV4-2 to TRBJ2-2; TRBD2 is a possible D gene (5 bases). V gave up 6 bases and J gave up 1 base, with 12 bases separating them. The CDR3 totals 15 residues. Germline V gene data show CDR1 as LGHNA and CDR2 as YNFKEQ.